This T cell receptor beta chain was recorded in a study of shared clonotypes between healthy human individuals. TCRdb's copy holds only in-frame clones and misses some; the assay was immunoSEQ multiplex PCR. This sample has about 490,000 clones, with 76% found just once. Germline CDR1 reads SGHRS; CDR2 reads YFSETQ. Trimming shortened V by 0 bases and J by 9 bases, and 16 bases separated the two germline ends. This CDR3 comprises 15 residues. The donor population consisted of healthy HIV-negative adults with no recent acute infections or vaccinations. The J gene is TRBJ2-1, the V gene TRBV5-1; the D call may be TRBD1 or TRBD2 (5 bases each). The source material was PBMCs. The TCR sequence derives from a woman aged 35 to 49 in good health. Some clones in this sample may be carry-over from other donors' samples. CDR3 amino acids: CASSLAPSGGGEQFF. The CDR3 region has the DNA TGCGCCAGCAGCTTGGCCCCCAGCGGTGGGGGTGAGCAGTTCTTC.